What follows describes a single T cell receptor beta chain. Its recognized antigen is unknown. Per-base qualities were not stored, and no clone one base away is much larger. The CDR3 spans 16 residues, from the cysteine through the phenylalanine. Only the CDR3 portion is preserved as DNA: 48 bases, with reading frame beginning at the first base. Trimming at the junction amounts to 0 bases on V and 2 bases on J, and the germline ends lie 10 bases apart. The entry originates in a study of cytomegalovirus exposure and HLA in healthy donors (dated by TCRdb to 2016 to 2017). About the study as a whole: According to an earlier analysis of 550 to 700 of the donors, about 190 million T cells yielded over 100 million unique TCR beta sequences and 250 to 350 Gb of sequence data. Donor age, sex, ethnicity and CMV serostatus were compiled alongside the repertoire data. Typing coverage differed by locus: A, B, C, DRB1 and DQB1 were typed in about 629-630 donors, DQA1 in 500 to 550, DPA1 in 606, and DPB1 in 400 to 490. Of the 300 to 450 genotyped donors, 65% to 90% were placed in the genetic ancestry cluster associated with self-reported Caucasian donors. Several DR-DQ haplotypes were handled as single units for association and clustering because linkage in the cohort was strong. A later analysis re-examined previously published TCR beta repertoires from roughly 650 donors and added high-resolution HLA genotyping to investigate patterns of TCR occurrence. In an earlier analysis of more than 550 of the donors, high-throughput TCR beta sequencing was used to judge whether each TCR beta V gene segment behaved as functional or pseudogenic. In the later analysis, no new phenotypic data were used to find candidate immune exposures; instead, reliance was placed on TCR beta sequences and their occurrence across donors. Among about 400 genotyped donors of the cohort, an average of approximately 200,000 unique TCR beta nucleotide sequences was sequenced per donor, of which about 19% were non-productive. A later genetic analysis took genome-wide SNP genotypes for about 55% of the 666 donors and used that subset as a discovery cohort. High-throughput TCR immunosequencing, statistical association of individual TCRs with disease status, and machine learning were combined to predict cytomegalovirus infection status. The T cell repertoires of under 700 subjects were profiled by immunosequencing and related to cytomegalovirus serostatus. The study aimed to test whether cataloging public T cell receptors could reveal signatures of past pathogen exposure. Both class I and class II loci were covered by HLA typing, at four-digit resolution. Every repertoire in the discovery cohort had been generated on one and the same sequencing platform. About 300 gigabases of sequencing data and 70 million to 100 million unique TCR sequences were included in an early release covering roughly 600 HLA-typed donors. A separate validation cohort of 100 to 150 different subjects was used in addition to the approximately 610-subject first cohort.

The paper as a whole reports these results and caveats: A further reported finding was that TCR beta sequences accurately predicted the HLA-A and HLA-B alleles for most subjects in the first cohort. In vitro tests confirmed that a few of the cytomegalovirus-associated TCR beta chains recognize cytomegalovirus antigens. HLA typing was unavailable for some donors at each locus, so association tests used only the typed subset. Roughly uniform sequencing depth across donors was assumed in presence/absence analyses, although this assumption may not hold. A later genetic analysis associated a missense DCLRE1C variant with V-gene and J-gene trimming of TCR beta chains, and an independent cohort replicated the association. In a later analysis, the rate of TCR association differed among HLA loci, with DRB1 alleles having the most associated TCRs and HLA-C alleles having the fewest. Approximately 18 rarely observed V segments, including chromosome 9 orphons, were excluded from the earlier analysis of approximately 500 of the donors because counts were too low. While some public TCRs were present in many individuals, most TCR sequences turned up only very rarely across donors. The study listed approximately 150 TCR beta chains as associated with cytomegalovirus. A later analysis associated 15,000 to 20,000 TCR beta sequences with specific HLA alleles at a false discovery rate of 0.05. In both the original and validation cohorts, the classifier was reported to diagnose cytomegalovirus status with high specificity and sensitivity. In a later analysis, several top co-occurrence clusters were reported to appear linked to parvovirus B19, influenza, CMV and Epstein-Barr virus. A later analysis found that HLA-associated TCR beta chains were more clonally expanded and had lower generation probabilities than equally common non-associated chains. According to a later genetic analysis, donors in an Asian-associated ancestry cluster had fewer N-insertions in productive TCRs than the roughly 660-donor mean. Linkage disequilibrium might explain the correlated functional status among segregating V segments, but an unknown experimental factor could not be ruled out. When HLA alleles, especially DR and DQ, strongly co-occurred, TCR associations were difficult to assign to individual alleles. In a later analysis, most CMV-associated TCR beta chains were found to appear HLA-restricted, with HLA associations seemingly driven largely by CMV exposure. Immune exposure information for the cohort was limited to CMV serostatus. In an earlier analysis of roughly 500 of the donors, most TCR beta V segments appeared in productive rearrangements about 87% or about 30% of the time, broadly matching IMGT annotations. The 87-base-pair reads could not distinguish some IMGT-functional V segments, including TRBV6-2 and TRBV6-3, so those segments were excluded. It was suggested by the authors that the approach could potentially be generalized to other disease states and immunological phenotypes. In this cohort, only TCR beta chains were sequenced, and detectable features were limited by the absence of alpha or paired-chain data. A cluster of highly shared sequence variants was judged likely to be a technical artifact of the sequencing pipeline.

The cohort was made up of roughly 670 healthy bone marrow donors. All cohort members were sampled while nominally healthy, although unrecorded immune exposures were likely present. The donor was CMV seronegative and was included in the group of 352 seronegative cohort members. A peripheral blood sample was provided by each donor, and peripheral blood mononuclear cells were used for TCR beta sequencing. The Qiagen DNeasy Blood Extraction Kit was used to extract genomic DNA from the blood cell samples. The library was obtained by the immunoSEQ multiplex PCR assay. For the multiplex PCR, a mixture combining 60 forward primers for TCR Vbeta segments and 13 reverse primers for TCR Jbeta segments was used. The CDR3 region of rearranged TCR beta genes was amplified from genomic DNA with a multiplex PCR assay. On the Illumina HiSeq System, the amplified TCR beta libraries were sequenced as 87-base-pair reads. Turning to the authors' computational methods: Across the 500 to 850 repertoires, a later analysis counted roughly 77 million unique TCR beta chains, roughly 11 million of which were shared by at least two donors. A nearest-neighbor algorithm error-corrected the raw reads and collapsed the reads into unique sequences, merging closely related sequences to remove PCR and sequencing errors. CDR3 sequences were aligned to IMGT reference sequences to assign V, D and J gene segments. For a sequence to be retained, at least a six-nucleotide match to both a V gene segment and a J gene segment was required. A rearrangement counted as productive if the CDR3 had no stop codons and remained in frame with V and J, and every other rearrangement counted as non-productive. CDR3 was defined according to IMGT convention as the region running from the second conserved V-encoded cysteine to the conserved J-encoded phenylalanine. Sequences without an unambiguous match to a single V gene segment were excluded from the earlier analysis of about 640 of the donors. An earlier analysis of 587 of the donors classified V segments as functional when productive rearrangements were above 56.7% and as segregating when the standard deviation between donors was above 5%. A statistical classification framework was built for diagnosing cytomegalovirus status from the catalog of TCR beta chain sequences. In a later analysis, TCR nucleotide sequences were compared against IMGT/GENE-DB human TR gene sequences so that V and J genes could be assigned. In a later analysis, CDR3 sequences and most-parsimonious VDJ recombination scenarios were assigned using the TCRdist pipeline. In a later analysis, each TCR beta chain was defined by its CDR3 amino acid sequence together with its V-gene family, and reads lacking a unique V-gene family were excluded. As a way to deal with suspected cross-contamination and a sequencing artifact, a later analysis dropped roughly 600 nucleotide sequences that were highly shared and had low generation probability. A later analysis calculated a clonal expansion index for each public chain from normalized within-repertoire ranks of inferred template counts. In a later analysis, generation probabilities were computed with a VDJ recombination model fitted to out-of-frame rearrangements, and the resulting probabilities were checked against IGoR. A later analysis scored TCR-TCR, TCR-HLA and TCR-CMV co-occurrence with hypergeometric tests, applying a repertoire-size bias correction to TCR pairs. To estimate false discovery rates, a later analysis permuted the HLA or CMV assignments 20 times. In a later analysis, co-occurring TCRs were grouped with DBSCAN, and TCRdist sequence similarity was added when clustering was performed within HLA-allele-positive subsets. For co-occurrence clustering, repertoires with fewer than 30,000 or more than 120,000 public chains were excluded, along with 5 or 6 repertoires with anomalous nucleotide sharing. The immuneACCESS repertoire file appears here via TCRdb, limited to in-frame rearrangements. These files lack a portion of the clones; in checked studies, under half of the deficit traces to unresolved V genes, and the cause of the others is not known. D and trimming come from the DNA, and the V and J calls and clone size come from that table. A total of some 180,000 clones appear in this sample, around 90% of them only once. About 1% of the sample comes from the top ten.

The chain couples TRBV23-1 to TRBJ1-4; 5 matching bases give a weak D call of TRBD1. TRBV23-1 is an ORF, with its function uncertain. The sequence derives from a boy aged 2-9 years in good health and CMV-seronegative. The source material was PBMCs. The CDR3: CASSQSGGGTNEKLFF. Here is the DNA: TGCGCCAGCAGTCAATCGGGTGGGGGGACTAATGAAAAACTGTTTTTT.